The rows below give T cell receptor beta chains drawn from one sample of a study of T cell responses to AZD1222 COVID-19 vaccine. Sequencing was performed with immunoSEQ multiplex PCR; in TCRdb, only in-frame clones are kept and a portion is missing. Among 100,000 to 150,000 clones, about 87% were seen once, and the ten largest hold approximately 5.4%. Here the sequenced sample was peripheral blood, taken on day 0 of AZD1222 vaccination. Every receptor here comes from an adult in good health. CDR3s include the opening cysteine and the closing phenylalanine or tryptophan. The order of the fields is J gene, clone size, V gene, D gene, CDR3 DNA, CDR3 protein. D genes are given only for firm matches. Part of the rows lack a size; the others show once, few, many or a class for expanded clones.

J: TRBJ2-7; size: -; V: TRBV28; D: TRBD2; DNA: TGTGCCAGCAGTTCGCCTAGCGGGATACGGTACGAGCAGTACTTC; CDR3: CASSSPSGIRYEQYF
J: TRBJ1-1; size: -; V: TRBV19; D: -; DNA: TGTGCCAGTAGTAGAAAACAGAACACTGAAGCTTTCTTT; CDR3: CASSRKQNTEAFF
J: TRBJ2-2; size: -; V: TRBV2; D: -; DNA: TGTGCCAGCAGGCCACAGGCCCCCGGGGAGCTGTTTTTT; CDR3: CASRPQAPGELFF
J: TRBJ2-1; size: -; V: TRBV6-1; D: -; DNA: TGTGCCAGCAGTGAAGCGGGTACCTCCTACAATGAGCAGTTCTTC; CDR3: CASSEAGTSYNEQFF
J: TRBJ2-7; size: -; V: TRBV28; D: -; DNA: TGTGCCAGCAGTCCCCCGACAGGACTATCCTACGAGCAGTACTTC; CDR3: CASSPPTGLSYEQYF
J: TRBJ2-1; size: once; V: TRBV4-1; D: TRBD2; DNA: TGCGCCAGCAGCAAATCTAGCGGGATGGGTAATGAGCAGTTCTTC; CDR3: CASSKSSGMGNEQFF
J: TRBJ2-2; size: -; V: TRBV7-2; D: TRBD1; DNA: TGTGCCAGCAGCCCTTGGACAGGGTCCGCCGGGGAGCTGTTTTTT; CDR3: CASSPWTGSAGELFF
J: TRBJ2-3; size: -; V: TRBV6-5; D: TRBD2; DNA: TGTGCCAGCAGGACGCTAGCGGGGGGGACAAATACGCAGTATTTT; CDR3: CASRTLAGGTNTQYF
J: TRBJ1-2; size: -; V: TRBV7-2; D: TRBD1; DNA: TGTGCCAGCAGCCCCCTCGAGGGGGCGCATATTGGCTACACCTTC; CDR3: CASSPLEGAHIGYTF
J: TRBJ2-5; size: once; V: TRBV5-1; D: -; DNA: TGCGCCAGCAGCGGAGGGACAGCCCGGGGGGAGACCCAGTACTTC; CDR3: CASSGGTARGETQYF
J: TRBJ1-6; size: -; V: TRBV6-6; D: -; DNA: TGTGCCAGCAGTCCCAGCCCAAGACAACAGGGATTTAATTCACCCCTCCACTTT; CDR3: CASSPSPRQQGFNSPLHF
J: TRBJ2-3; size: -; V: TRBV29-1; D: TRBD2; DNA: TGCAGCGTCGTCCTACTAGCGGGGATGACAGATACGCAGTATTTT; CDR3: CSVVLLAGMTDTQYF
J: TRBJ2-6; size: -; V: TRBV7-6; D: TRBD2; DNA: TGTGCCAGCAGCTTATCGGGAGGGTCCGGGGCCAACGTCCTGACTTTC; CDR3: CASSLSGGSGANVLTF
J: TRBJ1-6; size: -; V: TRBV19; D: -; DNA: TGTGCCAGTAGTACCGACGACAGCCATTCACCCCTCCACTTT; CDR3: CASSTDDSHSPLHF
J: TRBJ1-1; size: -; V: TRBV9; D: TRBD1; DNA: TGTGCCAGCAGCGCACAGGGGCGGGCGGACACTGAAGCTTTCTTT; CDR3: CASSAQGRADTEAFF
J: TRBJ1-2; size: -; V: TRBV6-5; D: -; DNA: TGTGCCAGCAGTCTCCGGGAAGGAGATGGCTACACCTTC; CDR3: CASSLREGDGYTF
J: TRBJ2-3; size: -; V: TRBV28; D: -; DNA: TGTGCCAGCCAAACTAGCACAGATACGCAGTATTTT; CDR3: CASQTSTDTQYF
J: TRBJ1-3; size: once; V: TRBV13; D: -; DNA: TGTGCCAGCAGCCTTGAGGGGAACACCATATATTTT; CDR3: CASSLEGNTIYF
J: TRBJ2-7; size: -; V: TRBV2; D: -; DNA: TGTGCCAGCATGCCGGGGAACCCCTTGGGGGAGCAGTACTTC; CDR3: CASMPGNPLGEQYF
J: TRBJ1-2; size: -; V: TRBV30; D: -; DNA: TGTGCCTGGGCAGGGATCAGCTACACCTTC; CDR3: CAWAGISYTF
J: TRBJ2-2; size: -; V: TRBV18; D: -; DNA: TGTGCCAGCTCACCCCAGGGTGAGGCCGGGGAGCTGTTTTTT; CDR3: CASSPQGEAGELFF
J: TRBJ1-6; size: once; V: TRBV15; D: -; DNA: TGTGCCACCAGCCTTGATAATTCACCCCTCCACTTT; CDR3: CATSLDNSPLHF
J: TRBJ2-5; size: -; V: TRBV30; D: TRBD2; DNA: TGTGCCTGGGGGACTAGCGGGGGGTTGACCCAGTACTTC; CDR3: CAWGTSGGLTQYF
J: TRBJ1-2; size: -; V: TRBV10-3; D: TRBD1; DNA: TGTGCCGCCGGGGACAGGGGGGACTATGGCTACACCTTC; CDR3: CAAGDRGDYGYTF
J: TRBJ2-1; size: -; V: TRBV4-1; D: -; DNA: TGCGCCAGCAGCCAAGAAGGGGCCCTAGCTGAGGGGAATGAGCAGTTCTTC; CDR3: CASSQEGALAEGNEQFF
J: TRBJ2-3; size: once; V: TRBV6-6; D: -; DNA: TGTGCCAGCACCCGAGGGGGGCGGAGTAGCACAGATACGCAGTATTTT; CDR3: CASTRGGRSSTDTQYF
J: TRBJ1-4; size: once; V: TRBV5-1; D: -; DNA: TGCGCCAGCAGCTTGGAACAGGGATACAATGAAAAACTGTTTTTT; CDR3: CASSLEQGYNEKLFF
J: TRBJ2-3; size: -; V: TRBV30; D: -; DNA: TGTGCCTGGAAGGCCTCACATAGCACAGATACGCAGTATTTT; CDR3: CAWKASHSTDTQYF
J: TRBJ1-5; size: -; V: TRBV11-3; D: -; DNA: TGTGCCAGCAGCTCCTGGCCCCAGGGTGGGGTCTTCTATAGCAATCAGCCCCAGCATTTT; CDR3: CASSSWPQGGVFYSNQPQHF
J: TRBJ2-2; size: -; V: TRBV10-3; D: -; DNA: TGTGCCATCAGCGAGGGGTTTATTGGAACCGGGGAGCTGTTTTTT; CDR3: CAISEGFIGTGELFF
J: TRBJ1-1; size: -; V: TRBV19; D: -; DNA: TGTGCCAGTAGTATAGTTCCAGGGGCGGGCACTGAAGCTTTCTTT; CDR3: CASSIVPGAGTEAFF
J: TRBJ1-1; size: -; V: TRBV5-1; D: TRBD1; DNA: TGCGCCAGCAGCGACTTTCAGGGGGTTAACACTGAAGCTTTCTTT; CDR3: CASSDFQGVNTEAFF
J: TRBJ2-2; size: -; V: TRBV18; D: -; DNA: TGTGCCAGCTCACCACCTTTAGCCGTGAACACCGGGGAGCTGTTTTTT; CDR3: CASSPPLAVNTGELFF
J: TRBJ2-1; size: -; V: TRBV5-1; D: TRBD2; DNA: TGCGCCAGCAGCCCAACCTCTAGTCCGGCGGGGGGGCCTGATGAGCAGTTCTTC; CDR3: CASSPTSSPAGGPDEQFF
J: TRBJ1-2; size: -; V: TRBV6-5; D: TRBD1; DNA: TGTGCCACCGGGACAGGCGACTATGGCTACACCTTC; CDR3: CATGTGDYGYTF
J: TRBJ1-1; size: -; V: TRBV6-4; D: -; DNA: TGTGCCAGCAGTGACGTAGCGGGCGAAGCTTTCTTT; CDR3: CASSDVAGEAFF
J: TRBJ1-1; size: -; V: TRBV19; D: TRBD1; DNA: TGTGCCAGTAGTATGGGAGGGGGCGTCACTGAAGCTTTCTTT; CDR3: CASSMGGGVTEAFF
J: TRBJ2-2; size: -; V: TRBV7-2; D: -; DNA: TGTGCCAGCAGCTTAGGCAGGAACACCGGGGAGCTGTTTTTT; CDR3: CASSLGRNTGELFF
J: TRBJ1-4; size: -; V: TRBV10-3; D: TRBD1; DNA: TGTGCCATCAGTGGAGGGACCTCGGGACAGGGAAATGAAAAACTGTTTTTT; CDR3: CAISGGTSGQGNEKLFF
J: TRBJ2-7; size: -; V: TRBV6-2/TRBV6-3; D: -; DNA: TGTGCCAGCAGCCTACGATCCCGAAACAGGCACTACGAGCAGTACTTC; CDR3: CASSLRSRNRHYEQYF
J: TRBJ1-2; size: -; V: TRBV27; D: -; DNA: TGTGCCAGCAGACCTCGGGGGGGTGGAGGCTACACCTTC; CDR3: CASRPRGGGGYTF
J: TRBJ2-2; size: -; V: TRBV27; D: -; DNA: TGTGCCAGCAGGTGGTACGGAACCGGGGAGCTGTTTTTT; CDR3: CASRWYGTGELFF
J: TRBJ2-3; size: once; V: TRBV6-1; D: -; DNA: TGTGCCAGCAGTGAAAGTGTGGGGACGCCCCATCCGCAGTATTTT; CDR3: CASSESVGTPHPQYF
J: TRBJ1-1; size: once; V: TRBV28; D: -; DNA: TGTGCCAGCAGTTCCCTCCAGGAAGTCACTGAAGCTTTCTTT; CDR3: CASSSLQEVTEAFF
J: TRBJ2-2; size: -; V: TRBV4-3; D: -; DNA: TGCGCCAGCAGCCTAGACGGAACCGGGGAGCTGTTTTTT; CDR3: CASSLDGTGELFF